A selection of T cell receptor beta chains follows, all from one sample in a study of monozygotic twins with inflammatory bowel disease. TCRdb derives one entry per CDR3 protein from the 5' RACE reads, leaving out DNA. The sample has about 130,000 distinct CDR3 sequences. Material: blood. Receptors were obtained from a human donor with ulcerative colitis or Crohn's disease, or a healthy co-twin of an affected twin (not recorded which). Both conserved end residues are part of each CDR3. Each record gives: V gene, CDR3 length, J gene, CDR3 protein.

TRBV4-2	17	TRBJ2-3	CASSPRGSGRATDTQYF
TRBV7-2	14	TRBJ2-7	CASSWSGGSYEQYF
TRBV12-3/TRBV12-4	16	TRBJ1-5	CASSLWAGTLGQPQHF
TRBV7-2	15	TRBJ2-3	CASSLIWGNKDTQYF
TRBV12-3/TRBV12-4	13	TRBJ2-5	CASSLGTKETQYF
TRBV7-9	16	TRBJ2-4	CASSTLPQGAKNIQYF
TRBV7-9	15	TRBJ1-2	CASSLAGRRFHGYTF
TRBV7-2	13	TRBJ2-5	CASSRTGSETQYF
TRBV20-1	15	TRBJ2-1	CSAADLAGAGVVQFF
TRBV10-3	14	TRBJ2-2	CAITGQGNTGELFF
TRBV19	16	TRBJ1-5	CASSTLSGNGNQPQHF
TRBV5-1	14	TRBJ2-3	CASSSPRSTDTQYF
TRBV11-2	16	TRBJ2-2	CASSLLGAINTGELFF
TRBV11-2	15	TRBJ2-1	CASSSWTGARDEQFF
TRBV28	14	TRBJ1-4	CASSLSQRSEKLFF
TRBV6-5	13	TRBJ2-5	CASSRTFRETQYF
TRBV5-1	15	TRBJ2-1	CASRSGTRANNEQFF
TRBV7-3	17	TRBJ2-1	CASSLSGGGSSYNEQFF
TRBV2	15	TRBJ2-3	CASSPTGLYTDTQYF
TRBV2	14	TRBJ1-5	CASRRTALQGPQHF
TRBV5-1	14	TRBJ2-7	CASSSLTGGHEQYF
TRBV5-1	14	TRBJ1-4	CASTTGGTNEKLFF
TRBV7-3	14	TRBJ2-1	CASSPGLALNEQFF
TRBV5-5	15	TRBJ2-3	CASSLSGRTTDTQYF
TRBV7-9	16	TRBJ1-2	CASSPDGTGAWNGYTF
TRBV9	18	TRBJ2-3	CASSVPGQGAEGTDTQYF
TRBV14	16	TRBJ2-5	CASSQDPRGRVETQYF
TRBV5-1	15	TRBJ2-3	CASSLEEAGTGTQYF
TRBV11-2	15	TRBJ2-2	CASSLTGGITGELFF
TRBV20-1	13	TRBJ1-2	CSARDRTWDGYTF
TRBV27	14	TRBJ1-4	CASRLGQGNEKLFF
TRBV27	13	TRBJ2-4	CASSWTGNGIQYF
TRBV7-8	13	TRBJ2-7	CASQVPNSYEQYF
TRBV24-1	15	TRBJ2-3	CATRGTGVLTDTQYF
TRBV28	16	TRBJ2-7	CASSLRTGIVGNEQYF
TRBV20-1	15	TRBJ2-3	CSARKNEPPFDTQYF
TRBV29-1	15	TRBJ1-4	CSARDRESTNEKLFF
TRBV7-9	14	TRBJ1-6	CASRPRGQNSPLHF
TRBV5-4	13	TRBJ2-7	CASNPGQGVEQYF
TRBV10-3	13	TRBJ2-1	CAITGSIYNEQFF
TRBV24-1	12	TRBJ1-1	CATSNVNTEAFF
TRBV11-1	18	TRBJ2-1	CAISHHPLAGGHDNEQFF